Following are 8 T cell receptor beta chains from one sample sequenced in a study of immune cell composition in non-small cell lung cancer. The normal lung sample lay at least 3 cm, and maximally far, from the tumour. The protocol was immunoSEQ multiplex PCR, while the TCRdb copy is restricted to in-frame clones and leaves out a portion. Among 1,500 to 2,000 clones listed, approximately 82% were seen once. The specimen was non-adjacent lung tissue. The receptors originated from a human donor with non-small cell lung cancer.

The rearrangement uses TRBV19 and TRBJ1-6; D remains ambiguous. Germline V lookup: CDR1 LNHDA, CDR2 SQIVND (reference sequence). The V gene lost 0 bases and the J gene lost 8 bases, with 5 bases spanning the gap. The CDR3 contains 13 residues. CDR3 sequence (DNA): TGTGCCAGTAGTATAGATCGGGATTCACCCCTCCACTTT. Translation gives CASSIDRDSPLHF.

The chain is built from TRBV5-5 and TRBJ1-3; D gene unclear. This CDR3 is built from 14 residues. Germline V gene lookup returns CDR1 SGHKS and CDR2 YYEKEE (reference sequence). V lost 5 bases, J lost 0 bases, and 9 bases lay in between. The CDR3 nucleotides read TGTGCCAGCAGTCGACTGAGCTCTGGAAACACCATATATTTT. Translated: CASSRLSSGNTIYF.

The gene calls are TRBV4-2 and TRBJ2-1, with D tentatively TRBD2 (5 bases). V gave up 1 base and J gave up 6 bases, with 10 bases separating them. Germline CDR1 LGHNA, CDR2 YNFKEQ. This CDR3 spans 14 amino acids. The CDR3 protein is CASSQVATINEQFF. In DNA, the CDR3 is TGTGCCAGCAGCCAAGTGGCGACTATCAATGAGCAGTTCTTC.

The genes are TRBV30 and TRBJ2-7; a possible D gene is TRBD1 (6 bases). CDR3 length: 14 residues. The V gene's germline CDR1 is GTSNPN and CDR2 SVGIG (reference sequence). Trimming cost V 3 bases and J 2 bases, with 14 bases left between them. As DNA, the CDR3 is TGTGCCTGGAGGGAGAGGGGGTCGACCTACGAGCAGTACTTC. It specifies CAWRERGSTYEQYF.

This chain uses TRBV19 with TRBJ2-5, with a weak D call TRBD1 (6 bases). CDR3 size: 15 residues. V lost 3 bases to trimming and J lost 8 bases, with 19 bases between them. Germline V gene lookup returns CDR1 LNHDA and CDR2 SQIVND (reference sequence). CDR3 nucleotides: TGTGCCAGTAGTATGGGTTCGACAGGTAGAGAAACCCAGTACTTC. It codes for CASSMGSTGRETQYF. Supplemented by reference TRBV19 and TRBJ2-5, the full variable domain reads DGGITQSPKYLFRKEGQNVTLSCEQNLNHDAMYWYRQDPGQGLRLIYYSQIVNDFQKGDIAEGYSVSREKKESFPLTVTSAQKNPTAFYLCASSMGSTGRETQYFGPGTRLLVL.

The genes are TRBV6-1 and TRBJ2-7; D not certain. Looked up from germline, CDR1 is MNHNS and CDR2 is SASEGT. Between the trimmed V and J ends, which lost 6 bases and 4 bases, there was a span of 4 bases. The CDR3 spans 10 residues. The CDR3 bases are TGTGCCAGCAGCCAATACGAGCAGTACTTC. It translates to CASSQYEQYF.

The rearrangement links TRBV30 to TRBJ2-1; D gene unclear. The CDR3 totals 14 residues. Germline V lookup: CDR1 GTSNPN, CDR2 SVGIG (reference sequence). The V end lost 3 bases, the J end lost 3 bases, and 12 bases lay between the germline ends. The chain's CDR3 is CAWRVSGSYNEQFF. The DNA of the CDR3 is TGTGCCTGGAGGGTCTCGGGTAGCTACAATGAGCAGTTCTTC.

This sequence joins TRBV4-1 and TRBJ1-2, with D possibly matching TRBD1 (5 bases). V was pared by 1 base and J by 8 bases, with 17 bases between. This CDR3 has 15 amino acids. Germline V gene sequence: CDR1 MGHRA, CDR2 YSYEKL. The CDR3 sequence: CASSQAPGTGGGYTF. The CDR3, as DNA: TGCGCCAGCAGCCAAGCGCCCGGGACCGGAGGGGGCTACACCTTC.